The next 3 T cell receptor beta chains were all read from a single sample in a study of early T cells in non-severe SARS-CoV-2 infection. TCRdb used MiXCR to reprocess the 5' RACE reads, holding one entry per CDR3 protein. The sample has 80,000 to 95,000 distinct CDR3 sequences; around 17% are singletons. Here the sequenced sample was whole blood, taken at baseline. All receptors come from an adult who was a healthcare worker with PCR-confirmed SARS-CoV-2 infection or an uninfected control (not recorded which).

The rearrangement uses TRBV9 and TRBJ2-3; D perhaps matches TRBD1 (6 bases). CDR3 length: 18 amino acids. Germline loops: CDR1 SGDLS, CDR2 YYNGEE. V was trimmed by 3 bases and J by 1 base, leaving 21 bases between them. The CDR3 DNA sequence: TGTGCCAGCAGCGCCCCATCAGGGGCTGGCGGTGGCACAGATACGCAGTATTTT. This encodes CASSAPSGAGGGTDTQYF.

This clonotype has just a few counts. CDR3 loop: CASSFPQNTDTQYF. The CDR3 bases are TGTGCCAGCAGTTTTCCCCAGAACACAGATACGCAGTATTTT. The V and J genes are TRBV28 and TRBJ2-3; D is ambiguous. Germline V gene lookup returns CDR1 MDHEN and CDR2 SYDVKM. The germline V and J ends were trimmed by 3 bases and 2 bases, with 9 bases remaining between them. This CDR3 is 14 amino acids long.

This clonotype appeared many times. The gene calls are TRBV9 and TRBJ2-2, with D perhaps given as TRBD1 or TRBD2 (5 bases each). This CDR3 has 16 residues. V lost 4 bases and J 5 bases, leaving 18 bases between the germline ends. Per the germline V gene, CDR1 is SGDLS and CDR2 is YYNGEE. The CDR3 coding sequence is TGTGCCAGCAGCCGCCGGGACCAGGACGGAACCGGGGAGCTGTTTTTT. This gives the protein CASSRRDQDGTGELFF.